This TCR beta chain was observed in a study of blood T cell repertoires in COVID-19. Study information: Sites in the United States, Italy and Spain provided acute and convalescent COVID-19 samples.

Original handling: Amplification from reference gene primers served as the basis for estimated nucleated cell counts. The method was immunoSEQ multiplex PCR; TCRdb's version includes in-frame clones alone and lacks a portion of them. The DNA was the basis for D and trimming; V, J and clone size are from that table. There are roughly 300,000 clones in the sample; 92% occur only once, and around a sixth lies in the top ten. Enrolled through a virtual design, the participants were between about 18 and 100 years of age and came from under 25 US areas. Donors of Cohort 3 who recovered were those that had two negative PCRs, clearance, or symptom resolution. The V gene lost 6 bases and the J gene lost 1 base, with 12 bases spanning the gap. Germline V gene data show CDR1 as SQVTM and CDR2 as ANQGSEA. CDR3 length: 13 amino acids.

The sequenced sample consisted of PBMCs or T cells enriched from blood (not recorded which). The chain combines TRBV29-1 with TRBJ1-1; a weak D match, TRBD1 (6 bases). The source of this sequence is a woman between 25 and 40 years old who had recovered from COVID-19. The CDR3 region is CSVLMGANTEAFF. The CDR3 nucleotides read TGCAGCGTACTAATGGGGGCGAACACTGAAGCTTTCTTT.